Listed here are 25 T cell receptor beta chains from one sample, sequenced in a study of T cell responses to AZD1222 COVID-19 vaccine. The table came from immunoSEQ multiplex PCR; TCRdb's copy has only in-frame clones and leaves some out. The sample yields approximately 220,000 clones, about 93% seen once. Sequences were derived from peripheral blood, sampled on day 0 of MenACWY control vaccination. These receptors all stem from an adult in good health.

The rearrangement joins TRBV5-1 to TRBJ2-1; the match to TRBD1 covers 7 bases. The CDR3 loop spans 13 amino acids. V was clipped by 2 bases and J by 8 bases; unmatched bases: 4. Germline assignment: CDR1 SGHRS and CDR2 YFSETQ. The CDR3 DNA sequence: TGCGCCAGCAGCTTTCGGACAGGCGATGAGCAGTTCTTC. It yields the protein CASSFRTGDEQFF. Together with reference TRBV5-1 and TRBJ2-1, the CDR3 gives the full variable domain: KAGVTQTPRYLIKTRGQQVTLSCSPISGHRSVSWYQQTPGQGLQFLFEYFSETQRNKGNFPGRFSGRQFSNSRSEMNVSTLELGDSALYLCASSFRTGDEQFFGPGTRLTVL.

The genes are TRBV6-5 and TRBJ2-3, with 10 bases fitting TRBD2. The germline V gene encodes CDR1 MNHEY and CDR2 SVGAGI. The J segment lost 2 bases and the V segment lost 6 bases, leaving 2 bases of the junction unmatched. The CDR3 covers 14 residues. The CDR3 region has the DNA TGTGCCAGCAGGAGCGGGGGGGACACAGATACGCAGTATTTT. This sequence encodes CASRSGGDTDTQYF.

The gene calls are TRBV5-6 and TRBJ2-7, with a weak D call TRBD2 (6 bases). V lost 5 bases and J lost 4, with 16 bases in between. Germline V gene lookup returns CDR1 SGHDT and CDR2 YYEEEE. The CDR3 is 14 residues long. CDR3 sequence (DNA): TGTGCCAGCAGAATATGGGAGGCGGGATACGAGCAGTACTTC. Translating it yields CASRIWEAGYEQYF.

The genes are TRBV10-3 and TRBJ1-1, with TRBD1 matching 9 bases. Germline CDR1 ENHRY, CDR2 SYGVKD. With V trimmed by 6 bases and J by 0 bases, 5 bases remained unmatched. The CDR3 length is 15 residues. The CDR3 DNA reads as TGTGCCATCAGGGGACAGGGACTTATGAACACTGAAGCTTTCTTT. Translated, it gives CAIRGQGLMNTEAFF.

V gene TRBV28 combines with J gene TRBJ2-1, with TRBD2 identical over 10 bases. Germline-derived CDR1 and CDR2 are MDHEN and SYDVKM. CDR3 length: 14 amino acids. V shed 8 bases, J shed 0 bases, and the junction held 1 base outside the gene matches. The CDR3 reads CASVAGGSYNEQFF. The CDR3 DNA sequence: TGTGCCAGCGTAGCGGGGGGCTCCTACAATGAGCAGTTCTTC. Full variable domain (missing parts from reference TRBV28 and TRBJ2-1): DVKVTQSSRYLVKRTGEKVFLECVQDMDHENMFWYRQDPGLGLRLIYFSYDVKMKEKGDIPEGYSVSREKKERFSLILESASTNQTSMYLCASVAGGSYNEQFFGPGTRLTVL.

V is TRBV11-2 and J is TRBJ1-3; D might be TRBD1 (6 bases). The CDR3 sequence is 15 residues long. The V gene lost 4 bases and the J gene lost 0 bases, with 10 bases spanning the gap. Germline V lookup: CDR1 SGHAT, CDR2 FQNNGV. CDR3 bases: TGTGCCAGCAGCTCGGACAGACTCTCTGGAAACACCATATATTTT. It specifies CASSSDRLSGNTIYF.

J is TRBJ2-7 and V is TRBV5-5; perhaps TRBD2 as D (7 bases). CDR1 is SGHKS, CDR2 YYEKEE, per germline (reference sequence). The length of the CDR3 is 13 residues. The germline V and J ends were trimmed by 2 bases and 7 bases, with 13 bases remaining between them. The CDR3 DNA is TGTGCCAGCAGCTTCGGGGGGCTAACGGAGCAGTACTTC. Translated, it gives CASSFGGLTEQYF.

This clone was seen a single time. The chain is built from TRBV3-1 (or the pseudogene TRBV3-2) and TRBJ1-2; the D is unclear. V lost 0 bases to trimming and J lost 8 bases, with 7 bases between them. This CDR3 has 12 residues. From germline, CDR1 is LGHDT and CDR2 YNNKEL (reference sequence). The CDR3 DNA reads as TGTGCCAGCAGCCAAGAGATAACAGGCTACACCTTC. Translation gives CASSQEITGYTF.

On this clone itself: One end of the junction varies from germline; a read error may be responsible. V and J are TRBV7-9 and TRBJ2-7; perhaps D is TRBD1 or TRBD2 (5 bases each). CDR1 is SEHNR and CDR2 is FQNEAQ in the germline V gene (reference sequence). There are 11 residues in the CDR3. The CDR3 sequence is CASSASGTARF. The CDR3 coding sequence is TGTGCCAGCAGCGCCTCCGGGACGGCGCGCTTC. Using reference TRBV7-9 and TRBJ2-7 for the parts outside the CDR3, the full variable domain is DTGVSQNPRHKITKRGQNVTFRCDPISEHNRLYWYRQTLGQGPEFLTYFQNEAQLEKSRLLSDRFSAERPKGSFSTLEIQRTEQGDSAMYLCASSASGTARFGPGTRLTVT.

The chain has TRBV20-1 and TRBJ2-5; D unresolved. V lost 2 bases and J lost 7, with 8 bases in between. This CDR3 has 11 amino acids. CDR1 is DFQATT, CDR2 SNEGSKA, per germline (reference sequence). CDR3 region: CSARRPGTQYF. The CDR3 DNA reads TGCAGTGCTAGACGGCCGGGGACCCAGTACTTC.

The V and J genes are TRBV7-4 and TRBJ2-7; the match to TRBD2 covers 9 bases. With V trimmed by 7 bases and J by 5 bases, 9 bases remained unmatched. Looked up from germline, CDR1 is SGHVT and CDR2 is SQSDAQ. This CDR3 has 14 residues. The CDR3 DNA follows: TGTGCCAGCACCCTCCGAAGCGGGGGGAACGAGCAGTACTTC. Its protein is CASTLRSGGNEQYF.

The chain couples TRBV2 to TRBJ1-1; 8 nucleotides align to TRBD1. The CDR3 length is 14 residues. Germline V gene data show CDR1 as SNHLY and CDR2 as FYNNEI. The junction had 3 bases not matched to a gene; V was cut back by 6 bases and J by 0 bases. The chain's CDR3 is CASSLTGVNTEAFF. CDR3 DNA sequence: TGTGCCAGCAGCCTGACAGGGGTGAACACTGAAGCTTTCTTT.

The chain is built from TRBV19 and TRBJ1-2; a possible D gene is TRBD1 (6 bases). CDR3 length: 17 amino acids. The germline V gene has CDR1 LNHDA and CDR2 SQIVND (reference sequence). V was shortened by 5 bases and J by 5 bases, with 24 bases between the two germline ends. Here the CDR3 DNA reads TGTGCCAGTAGTCCGGATCTTCCGGGACAACGAACGTATGGCTACACCTTC. Translating gives CASSPDLPGQRTYGYTF.

J is TRBJ1-1 and V is TRBV28; maybe TRBD1 (5 bases). Between the trimmed V and J ends, which lost 5 bases and 0 bases, there was a span of 16 bases. The CDR3 has 16 residues. Germline V gene lookup returns CDR1 MDHEN and CDR2 SYDVKM. The CDR3 loop reads CASSGDGLSMNTEAFF. The CDR3 region has the DNA TGTGCCAGCAGTGGGGACGGTCTCTCAATGAACACTGAAGCTTTCTTT.

The chain combines TRBV18 with TRBJ1-1; D is unresolved. V lost 6 bases to trimming and J lost 1 base, with 9 bases between them. CDR3 length: 13 amino acids. Germline loops: CDR1 KGHSH, CDR2 LQKENI. CDR3 amino acids: CASSPNPNTEAFF. The CDR3 DNA is TGTGCCAGCTCGCCGAATCCGAACACTGAAGCTTTCTTT.

The rearrangement uses TRBV19 and TRBJ1-1, with D possibly being TRBD1 (5 bases). Trimming removed 5 bases from V and 0 bases from J, with 10 bases in between. The CDR3 extends over 14 amino acids. Germline CDR1 LNHDA, CDR2 SQIVND (reference sequence). The CDR3 spells CASSSAGMNTEAFF. In nucleotides, the CDR3 is TGTGCCAGTAGTTCGGCAGGGATGAACACTGAAGCTTTCTTT.

The rearrangement uses TRBV5-1 and TRBJ1-1; TRBD1 aligns across 7 bases. V lost 4 bases, J lost 6 bases, and 9 bases stayed unmatched. CDR1 is SGHRS and CDR2 is YFSETQ in the germline V gene. The CDR3 has 14 residues. The CDR3 sequence is CASSPAGGVSEAFF. The CDR3 DNA follows: TGCGCCAGCAGCCCGGCAGGGGGAGTCTCTGAAGCTTTCTTT.

The chain combines TRBV2 with TRBJ1-2, with TRBD1 identical over 9 bases. With 1 base clipped from V and 5 bases from J, the junction kept 5 bases outside the gene matches. CDR3 length: 15 amino acids. Germline V CDR1 and CDR2: SNHLY, FYNNEI. As DNA, the CDR3 is TGTGCCAGCAGTGAAGGAAACAGGGGGCCTTATGGCTACACCTTC. Translation: CASSEGNRGPYGYTF.

The chain has TRBV6-5 and TRBJ1-1; 9 bases agree with TRBD1. The CDR3 is made up of 14 amino acids. CDR1 MNHEY and CDR2 SVGAGI come from the germline V gene. The V and J ends lost 5 bases and 2 bases, in that order; junction bases with no gene match: 3. The CDR3 region is CASSRDRVNTEAFF. The CDR3 nucleotides read TGTGCCAGCAGTCGGGACAGGGTTAACACTGAAGCTTTCTTT.

The chain has TRBV7-9 and TRBJ2-7, with TRBD1 matching 7 bases. V lost 2 bases, J lost 0 bases, and 16 bases stayed unmatched. Germline CDR1 SEHNR, CDR2 FQNEAQ (reference sequence). The CDR3 sequence is 19 residues long. CDR3 DNA sequence: TGTGCCAGCAGCTTATCACCCCTCTTACGGGACAGAAGCTCCTACGAGCAGTACTTC. Translated, it gives CASSLSPLLRDRSSYEQYF.

This chain uses TRBV5-4 with TRBJ2-3, with a tentative D call TRBD2 (7 bases). The CDR3 is 14 residues long. Germline loops: CDR1 SGHNT, CDR2 YYREEE (reference sequence). V was clipped by 4 bases and J by 2 bases, with 11 bases between them. This CDR3 reads CASSRGADTDTQYF. The CDR3 DNA reads TGTGCCAGCAGCCGGGGGGCCGACACAGATACGCAGTATTTT.

V is TRBV7-6 and J is TRBJ2-3, with D hard to call. V was clipped by 2 bases and J by 4 bases, with 4 bases between them. Germline V gene sequence: CDR1 SGHVS, CDR2 FNYEAQ. This CDR3 is built from 12 residues. The CDR3 bases are TGTGCCAGCAGCTTAACTCCAGATACGCAGTATTTT. This translates into CASSLTPDTQYF.

V and J are TRBV6-5 and TRBJ2-3, with a weak D call TRBD1 (6 bases). This CDR3 comprises 13 residues. Deletions cut 8 bases from V and 0 bases from J, with 9 bases between. Germline values: CDR1 MNHEY, CDR2 SVGAGI. This CDR3 is CASLGQSTDTQYF. The DNA for the CDR3 is TGTGCCAGCCTAGGACAGAGCACAGATACGCAGTATTTT.

The gene calls are TRBV2 and TRBJ1-1; D gene unclear. The CDR3 spans 13 residues. Germline CDR1 SNHLY, CDR2 FYNNEI. Deletions cut 6 bases from V and 1 base from J, with 9 bases between. CDR3 sequence: CASRILGNTEAFF. The CDR3 coding sequence is TGTGCCAGCAGGATTCTAGGGAACACTGAAGCTTTCTTT. Together with reference TRBV2 and TRBJ1-1, the CDR3 gives the full variable domain: EPEVTQTPSHQVTQMGQEVILRCVPISNHLYFYWYRQILGQKVEFLVSFYNNEISEKSEIFDDQFSVERPDGSNFTLKIRSTKLEDSAMYFCASRILGNTEAFFGQGTRLTVV.

V usage is TRBV6-5 and J usage is TRBJ1-4, with TRBD1 matching 9 bases. Germline CDR1 and CDR2: MNHEY and SVGAGI. CDR3 length: 14 residues. V shed 6 bases and J 3 bases; nucleotides not matched to a gene: 2. CDR3 DNA: TGTGCCAGCAGGGACAGGGGTGCTAATGAAAAACTGTTTTTT. Its protein product is CASRDRGANEKLFF.